A selection of T cell receptor beta chains follows, all from one sample in a study of blood T cell repertoires in COVID-19. The repertoire was sequenced with immunoSEQ multiplex PCR; TCRdb's copy has only in-frame clones and lacks some. The sample has fewer than 200,000 clones; roughly 86% are singletons. The sequencing sample was made of peripheral blood. These receptors originate from a man aged 40-55 years who had recovered from COVID-19. Each CDR3 is given with its conserved first and last residue. A D gene is named only where the DNA matches it firmly. The size entry is marked missing in some rows and otherwise reads once, few, many or a size class.

.,TRBV11-3,TRBJ2-7,.,CASSLDPGAYEQYF,TGTGCCAGCAGCTTAGACCCGGGAGCCTACGAGCAGTACTTC
.,TRBV6-2/TRBV6-3,TRBJ2-4,.,CASSYAPGKNIQYF,TGTGCCAGCAGTTACGCGCCGGGAAAAAACATTCAGTACTTC
.,TRBV7-2,TRBJ2-3,.,CASSDVALSTDTQYF,TGTGCCAGCAGTGACGTAGCGTTGAGCACAGATACGCAGTATTTT
.,TRBV3-1/TRBV3-2,TRBJ2-7,TRBD1,CASSMAVTGIEQYF,TGTGCCAGCAGCATGGCCGTGACAGGGATCGAGCAGTACTTC
.,TRBV29-1,TRBJ2-5,TRBD1,CSGSQGSETQYF,TGCAGCGGCTCACAGGGGTCAGAGACCCAGTACTTC
.,TRBV2,TRBJ2-7,TRBD2,CASSQGLASEQYF,TGTGCCAGCAGCCAAGGACTAGCCTCCGAGCAGTACTTC
.,TRBV4-3,TRBJ2-7,TRBD1,CASSHSTGTGTYEQYF,TGCGCCAGCAGCCATTCTACCGGGACAGGGACCTACGAGCAGTACTTC
.,TRBV25-1,TRBJ1-1,.,CASGLGTEAFF,TGTGCCAGCGGGCTGGGCACTGAAGCTTTCTTT
few,TRBV19,TRBJ2-7,.,CASSKDGQDEQYF,TGTGCCAGTAGTAAAGACGGCCAGGACGAGCAGTACTTC
.,TRBV11-2,TRBJ2-5,.,CASSFTGETQYF,TGTGCCAGCAGCTTTACCGGGGAGACCCAGTACTTC
.,TRBV20-1,TRBJ1-2,TRBD1,CSASYRGEGSYTF,TGCAGTGCTAGTTACAGGGGCGAGGGGAGCTACACCTTC
.,TRBV25-1,TRBJ1-1,.,CASTPLGPNTEAFF,TGTGCCAGCACCCCACTAGGACCAAACACTGAAGCTTTCTTT
.,TRBV14,TRBJ2-2,TRBD1,CASSRYFGTESFTGELFF,TGTGCCAGCAGCCGATATTTCGGGACAGAGAGCTTTACCGGGGAGCTGTTTTTT
once,TRBV2,TRBJ2-7,.,CASSGLASEQYF,TGTGCCAGCAGTGGTCTAGCGAGCGAGCAGTACTTC
.,TRBV9,TRBJ1-5,TRBD1,CASSPRTGPNQPQHF,TGTGCCAGCAGTCCCCGGACAGGGCCGAATCAGCCCCAGCATTTT
.,TRBV28,TRBJ1-5,.,CASRSHYSNQPQHF,TGTGCCAGCAGGTCACATTATAGCAATCAGCCCCAGCATTTT
.,TRBV15,TRBJ2-5,.,CATSVGRRLQETQYF,TGTGCCACCAGCGTGGGGAGACGGTTACAAGAGACCCAGTACTTC
.,TRBV12-1,TRBJ2-4,.,CASSSRLADQKNIQYF,TGTGCCAGCAGCTCCCGACTAGCGGACCAAAAAAACATTCAGTACTTC
.,TRBV4-1,TRBJ1-4,.,CASSDGTIEKLFF,TGCGCCAGCAGCGACGGGACAATTGAAAAACTGTTTTTT
.,TRBV4-1,TRBJ2-7,TRBD1,CASSQTTGEMYEQYF,TGCGCCAGCAGCCAAACGACAGGGGAAATGTACGAGCAGTACTTC
.,TRBV7-3,TRBJ2-1,.,CASSPIPSSYNEQFF,TGTGCCAGCAGCCCTATACCAAGCTCCTACAATGAGCAGTTCTTC
once,TRBV5-6,TRBJ1-2,.,CASSLTGLAYGYTF,TGTGCCAGCAGCTTGACAGGGTTGGCCTATGGCTACACCTTC
.,TRBV9,TRBJ2-7,.,CASSVGPGPYEQYF,TGTGCCAGCAGCGTAGGCCCAGGGCCCTACGAGCAGTACTTC
.,TRBV20-1,TRBJ2-3,.,CSASGAGRVWGTDTQYF,TGCAGTGCTAGTGGCGCGGGAAGAGTTTGGGGCACAGATACGCAGTATTTT
.,TRBV30,TRBJ1-1,TRBD1,CAWTGTRTGGAEAFF,TGTGCCTGGACCGGCACAAGGACAGGGGGAGCTGAAGCTTTCTTT
.,TRBV19,TRBJ2-3,TRBD1,CASSISGTGKATDTQYF,TGTGCCAGTAGTATCAGCGGGACAGGGAAAGCAACAGATACGCAGTATTTT
.,TRBV11-3,TRBJ2-1,.,CASSFLGSGLFF,TGTGCCAGCAGCTTCTTAGGGAGTGGCTTGTTCTTC
.,TRBV6-5,TRBJ2-1,TRBD2,CASRQLAGGSEQFF,TGTGCCAGCAGGCAGCTAGCGGGAGGATCTGAGCAGTTCTTC